These 27 T cell receptor beta chains share one sample of origin, sequenced in a study of CD8+ T cells in alopecia areata. As to treatment: oral pan-JAK inhibitor, 5-10 mg twice daily. Extracted RNA was reverse transcribed into cDNA, the sequencing template. Sequencing was performed with immunoSEQ multiplex PCR; in TCRdb, only in-frame clones are kept and a portion is missing. The sample contains around 270,000 clones, roughly 60% of which appear only once. Sequences were derived from CD4+ T cells sorted from blood, sampled at week 24, from a patient treated with tofacitinib. Receptors originate from a human donor with alopecia areata.

The chain employs TRBV30 and TRBJ2-7; the match to TRBD2 covers 9 bases. This CDR3 is built from 15 residues. Germline CDR1 GTSNPN, CDR2 SVGIG (reference sequence). The junction had 8 bases not matched to a gene; V was cut back by 0 bases and J by 5 bases. The CDR3 protein is CAWSVPWRGGNEQYF. The CDR3 nucleotides are TGTGCCTGGAGTGTCCCCTGGCGGGGGGGAAACGAGCAGTACTTC.

The chain employs TRBV6-5 and TRBJ2-3; tentative D call: TRBD1 (6 bases). CDR3 length equals 14 residues. The V end lost 5 bases, the J end lost 1 base, and 10 bases lay between the germline ends. Germline V gene lookup returns CDR1 MNHEY and CDR2 SVGAGI. The CDR3 DNA reads TGTGCCAGCAGTCGCCGACAGGGCACAGATACGCAGTATTTT. Encoded protein: CASSRRQGTDTQYF.

This clone was counted a few times. The rearrangement links TRBV30 to TRBJ2-5, with D possibly TRBD1 on 6 matching bases. Germline lookup yields CDR1 GTSNPN and CDR2 SVGIG (reference sequence). This CDR3 is built from 15 residues. Trimming left V 2 bases short and J 1 base short, with 14 bases between. DNA of the CDR3: TGTGCCTGGAGTACCCGGACAGTCTCCCAAGAGACCCAGTACTTC. Translation: CAWSTRTVSQETQYF. The whole variable domain, filled in from reference TRBV30 and TRBJ2-5, reads SQTIHQWPATLVQPVGSPLSLECTVEGTSNPNLYWYRQAAGRGLQLLFYSVGIGQISSEVPQNLSASRPQDRQFILSSKKLLLSDSGFYLCAWSTRTVSQETQYFGPGTRLLVL.

In its sample, this clone was seen a few times. This chain joins TRBV19 and TRBJ2-2; D perhaps matches TRBD1 (5 bases). The CDR3 totals 14 residues. The germline V gene has CDR1 LNHDA and CDR2 SQIVND (reference sequence). Deletions cut 6 bases from V and 6 bases from J, with 14 bases between. The CDR3 reads CASSQKTASGELFF. The CDR3 DNA follows: TGTGCCAGTAGCCAAAAGACAGCGTCCGGGGAGCTGTTTTTT.

The chain employs TRBV6-6 and TRBJ2-5, with a tentative D call TRBD2 (7 bases). The germline V gene encodes CDR1 MNHNY and CDR2 SVGAGI (reference sequence). The CDR3 spans 16 residues. V was cut by 6 bases and J by 0 bases, with 17 bases left in between. The CDR3 here is CASSHPRGANQETQYF. In DNA, the CDR3 is TGTGCCAGCAGCCACCCTCGGGGGGCGAACCAAGAGACCCAGTACTTC.

The chain is built from TRBV25-1 and TRBJ2-7; D is uncertain. V lost 2 bases and J 0 bases, leaving 11 bases between the germline ends. Germline CDR1 MGHDK, CDR2 SYGVNS. The CDR3 is 15 amino acids. DNA of the CDR3: TGTGCCAGCAGTGAAGTGGGCCGCAGCTCCTACGAGCAGTACTTC. Amino acid sequence: CASSEVGRSSYEQYF.

V is TRBV19 and J is TRBJ2-3, with D tentatively TRBD1 (6 bases). Between the trimmed V and J ends, which lost 4 bases and 2 bases, there was a span of 7 bases. This CDR3 has 13 residues. Germline CDR1 reads LNHDA; CDR2 reads SQIVND (reference sequence). CDR3 protein: CASSNRDTDTQYF. In DNA form, the CDR3 reads TGTGCCAGTAGTAACAGGGACACAGATACGCAGTATTTT.

V usage is TRBV29-1 and J usage is TRBJ2-5; the D is unclear. CDR3 length: 16 amino acids. Trimming stripped 0 bases from V and 1 base from J, with 15 bases between. CDR1 and CDR2 (germline): SQVTM, ANQGSEA. CDR3 DNA: TGCAGCGTTGAAGATCTTCCCTCAGTCGTCCAAGAGACCCAGTACTTC. It yields the protein CSVEDLPSVVQETQYF.

This clone was found a few times. The chain carries TRBV5-1 and TRBJ1-6; 7 nucleotides agree with TRBD1. This CDR3 is 15 amino acids long. Germline V lookup: CDR1 SGHRS, CDR2 YFSETQ. Unmatched junction bases numbered 2, after V lost 1 base and J lost 4 bases. CDR3: CASSLTGEYNSPLHF. The CDR3 nucleotides are TGCGCCAGCAGCTTGACAGGGGAGTATAATTCACCCCTCCACTTT.

This clone was observed a few times. The rearrangement links TRBV30 to TRBJ2-2; D ambiguous. The CDR3 spans 15 residues. CDR1 and CDR2 from the germline V gene are GTSNPN and SVGIG (reference sequence). Deletions cut 0 bases from V and 7 bases from J, with 15 bases between. The CDR3 DNA follows: TGTGCCTGGAGTGTAATGGCGAGGCGGATCGGGGAGCTGTTTTTT. Its translation: CAWSVMARRIGELFF.

The chain couples TRBV9 to TRBJ2-2, with TRBD1 matching over 9 bases. The CDR3 contains 14 residues. V shed 3 bases and J 6 bases; nucleotides not matched to a gene: 3. Per the germline V gene, CDR1 is SGDLS and CDR2 is YYNGEE. Here the CDR3 DNA reads TGTGCCAGCAGCGGGTGGACAGGGGCCGGGGAGCTGTTTTTT. Translation gives CASSGWTGAGELFF.

The CDR3 spells CSVGGTGSRTDTQYF. DNA of the CDR3: TGCAGCGTGGGAGGGACAGGCAGCCGCACAGATACGCAGTATTTT. This rearrangement joins TRBV29-1 to TRBJ2-3; D might be TRBD1 (8 bases). This CDR3 is 15 amino acids long. V was shortened by 6 bases and J by 1 base, with 17 bases between the two germline ends. Per germline, CDR1 SQVTM and CDR2 ANQGSEA.

The chain employs TRBV10-3 and TRBJ2-5, with TRBD1 matching over 11 bases. The V segment lost 10 bases and the J segment 5 bases; nucleotides outside the gene matches: 6. The germline V gene encodes CDR1 ENHRY and CDR2 SYGVKD. The CDR3 length is 13 residues. This chain's CDR3 is CATQGQGGETQYF. The CDR3 DNA reads TGTGCCACCCAGGGACAGGGGGGCGAGACCCAGTACTTC.

This clone occurred a few times. This chain uses TRBV29-1 with TRBJ1-3; D uncertain. The V end lost 1 base, the J end lost 0 bases, and 7 bases lay between the germline ends. Germline CDR1 and CDR2: SQVTM and ANQGSEA. The CDR3 runs 14 residues. The CDR3 here is CSVEGRLSGNTIYF. Here the CDR3 DNA reads TGCAGCGTTGAAGGACGTCTCTCTGGAAACACCATATATTTT.

In its sample, this clone was seen once. V usage is TRBV6-1 and J usage is TRBJ2-5; no clear D. This CDR3 spans 14 amino acids. Trimming removed 4 bases at V and 3 bases at J, with 12 bases between. CDR1 MNHNS and CDR2 SASEGT come from the germline V gene. For the CDR3, the DNA is TGTGCCAGCAGTGTTTCGGGCGGCGAAGAGACCCAGTACTTC. Translation: CASSVSGGEETQYF.

This clone turned up a few times. V gene TRBV7-2 combines with J gene TRBJ2-7; possibly TRBD2 for D (5 bases). The length of the CDR3 is 15 residues. Germline CDR1 reads SGHTA; CDR2 reads FQGNSA. V lost 1 base, J lost 0 bases, and 10 bases lay in between. The CDR3 sequence: CASSLDTSSSYEQYF. The CDR3 DNA sequence: TGTGCCAGCAGCTTAGACACTAGTTCCTCCTACGAGCAGTACTTC.

This clone has just a few counts. The V call is TRBV5-1, the J call TRBJ2-5; D not certain. This CDR3 comprises 13 residues. V lost 0 bases to trimming and J lost 5 bases, with 8 bases between them. CDR1 SGHRS and CDR2 YFSETQ come from the germline V gene. CDR3 protein: CASSLDFGETQYF. The CDR3, as DNA: TGCGCCAGCAGCTTGGACTTTGGGGAGACCCAGTACTTC.

The chain recombines TRBV29-1 with TRBJ1-3; 9 bases align to TRBD1. The germline CDR1 and CDR2 sequences are SQVTM and ANQGSEA. The CDR3 sequence is 13 residues long. V trimming: 6 bases; J trimming: 9 bases; junction bases outside the gene matches: 9. CDR3 coding DNA: TGCAGCGTGGGACTACAGGGGGCGGGCACCATATATTTT. Translation: CSVGLQGAGTIYF.

To note about this clone: The same CDR3 arises from other DNA sequences in this sample as well. The chain links TRBV5-1 to TRBJ1-6; 9 nucleotides match TRBD1. The CDR3 consists of 14 residues. V gave up 3 bases and J gave up 8 bases; unmatched junction bases: 3. Germline lookup yields CDR1 SGHRS and CDR2 YFSETQ. CDR3 sequence (DNA): TGCGCCAGCAGCTCGGGACAGGGTGATTCACCCCTCCACTTT. Protein product: CASSSGQGDSPLHF.

The rearrangement joins TRBV5-6 to TRBJ2-7; D is possibly TRBD1 (6 bases). V was shortened by 5 bases and J by 2 bases, with 14 bases between the two germline ends. CDR3 length: 14 amino acids. Looked up from germline, CDR1 is SGHDT and CDR2 is YYEEEE. The CDR3 bases are TGTGCCAGCAGGAACCGGGACAATACCTACGAGCAGTACTTC. Its protein product is CASRNRDNTYEQYF.

This chain joins TRBV5-6 and TRBJ1-3, with no clear D. This CDR3 has 17 residues. Trimming left V 0 bases short and J 0 bases short, with 13 bases between. Per the germline V gene, CDR1 is SGHDT and CDR2 is YYEEEE. The chain's CDR3 is CASSLVGSRGSGNTIYF. For the CDR3, the DNA is TGTGCCAGCAGCTTGGTTGGTTCCAGAGGCTCTGGAAACACCATATATTTT.

The chain carries TRBV18 and TRBJ2-1; D possibly matches TRBD1 or TRBD2 (6 bases each). Germline-derived CDR1 and CDR2 are KGHSH and LQKENI. The CDR3 is 16 amino acids. V shed 2 bases and J shed 5 bases, with 16 bases lying between them. The CDR3 bases are TGTGCCAGCTCACCATCAAAGTATGGGGGGCACAATGAGCAGTTCTTC. This codes for CASSPSKYGGHNEQFF. Drawing the rest from reference TRBV18 and TRBJ2-1, the complete variable domain is NAGVMQNPRHLVRRRGQEARLRCSPMKGHSHVYWYRQLPEEGLKFMVYLQKENIIDESGMPKERFSAEFPKEGPSILRIQQVVRGDSAAYFCASSPSKYGGHNEQFFGPGTRLTVL.

The chain recombines TRBV5-1 with TRBJ2-1; D perhaps matches TRBD1 (6 bases). V was pared by 4 bases and J by 11 bases, with 16 bases between. Germline loops: CDR1 SGHRS, CDR2 YFSETQ. This CDR3 has 13 residues. CDR3 amino acids: CASSPGTPNKQFF. The CDR3 nucleotides read TGCGCCAGCAGCCCCGGGACACCCAACAAGCAGTTCTTC.

The chain carries TRBV30 and TRBJ2-7, with D perhaps matching TRBD2 (6 bases). Germline V gene sequence: CDR1 GTSNPN, CDR2 SVGIG (reference sequence). The V end was cut by 2 bases, the J end by 2 bases, with 10 bases between. This CDR3 region has 13 residues. CDR3 sequence reads: CAWSLGLTYEQYF. As DNA, the CDR3 is TGTGCCTGGAGTCTAGGACTAACCTACGAGCAGTACTTC. Full variable domain (remainder filled in from reference TRBV30 and TRBJ2-7): SQTIHQWPATLVQPVGSPLSLECTVEGTSNPNLYWYRQAAGRGLQLLFYSVGIGQISSEVPQNLSASRPQDRQFILSSKKLLLSDSGFYLCAWSLGLTYEQYFGPGTRLTVT.

The chain carries TRBV4-1 and TRBJ2-7; D remains unclear. Germline CDR1 and CDR2: MGHRA and YSYEKL. The CDR3 contains 14 residues. V was shortened by 2 bases and J by 3 bases, with 11 bases between the two germline ends. CDR3 loop: CASSQIWQDYEQYF. The CDR3, as DNA: TGCGCCAGCAGCCAAATCTGGCAGGACTACGAGCAGTACTTC.

A few counts support this clone. The sample contains more than one DNA sequence encoding this CDR3. V is TRBV30 and J is TRBJ2-5; D is perhaps TRBD1 (6 bases). This CDR3 spans 13 amino acids. The ends were cut back, 4 bases at V and 1 base at J, with 10 bases in the middle. Germline CDR1 GTSNPN, CDR2 SVGIG (reference sequence). In DNA form, the CDR3 reads TGTGCCTGGACGAGGGGGATCCAAGAGACCCAGTACTTC. Translating gives CAWTRGIQETQYF.

V is TRBV30 and J is TRBJ2-3; no firm D call. The germline gives CDR1 GTSNPN, CDR2 SVGIG (reference sequence). The CDR3 totals 12 residues. V was cut by 0 bases and J by 2 bases, with 3 bases left in between. CDR3 sequence (DNA): TGTGCCTGGAGTGTCAACACAGATACGCAGTATTTT. Protein: CAWSVNTDTQYF.